This TCR beta chain derives from a study of OX40 agonist ivuxolimab in advanced cancers. Study context: Every 2 weeks, patients got intravenous ivuxolimab at one of six dose levels (0.01-10 mg/kg). General study findings and limits: The work left the antigen specificity of expanded peripheral T cells undetermined. The CD4+ and CD8+ T cells in the blood had expanded clonally by week 6 at 0.1 to 3.0 mg/kg.

Blood draws occurred at baseline, cycle 4 day 1, and cycle 7 day 1. Here immunoSEQ multiplex PCR was the method, and the copy in TCRdb shows in-frame clones only, minus some. The table includes roughly 20,000 clones, more than 70% detected once. A single count supports this clone. Its cognate antigen is unknown. The ends lost 1 base at V and 4 bases at J; junction bases unmatched: 6. The germline V gene has CDR1 SEHNR and CDR2 FQNEAQ (reference sequence). The CDR3 has 15 residues. This receptor was obtained from an adult with an advanced solid tumor such as melanoma, head and neck, liver or kidney cancer. The chain is built from TRBV7-9 and TRBJ2-7, with TRBD1 matching over 8 bases. This sample comprised CD4+ or CD8+ T cells sorted from blood, obtained in a trial of the OX40 agonist ivuxolimab. CDR3: CASSLEGQEKYEQYF. The CDR3 DNA sequence: TGTGCCAGCAGCTTAGAGGGACAGGAAAAATACGAGCAGTACTTC.